The source of this TCR beta chain is a study of OX40 agonist ivuxolimab in advanced cancers. Background on the whole study: Ivuxolimab was a fully human IgG2 agonistic monoclonal antibody targeting the costimulatory receptor OX40 (CD134). Of the roughly 50 dose-escalation patients, hepatocellular carcinoma was present in approximately 20, melanoma in around 15, renal cell carcinoma in 9 and head and neck cancer in 9. The dose-escalation cohort was around 83% male with a mean age of roughly 62 years, ranging from roughly 23 to 90. Prior anti-PD-1, anti-PD-L1 or anti-CTLA-4 therapy was permitted, and about two fifths of dose-escalation patients had received checkpoint inhibitors. The paper reports the monotherapy dose-escalation portion (N of about 56 patients) of the phase I ivuxolimab trial. Peripheral TCRbeta sequencing was intended to test whether TCR sequence diversity was altered and clonal T-cell expansion was caused by ivuxolimab. Intravenous ivuxolimab was administered to patients every 2 weeks at six dose levels: 0.01, 0.1, 0.3, 1.5, 3 and 10 mg/kg. Three dose-escalation patients achieved partial responses, one with hepatocellular carcinoma and two with cutaneous melanoma. Study-wide conclusions, independent of this receptor: After ivuxolimab, CD8+ T cells had more expanded clones than CD4+ T cells on average. In the 0.1-3.0 mg/kg groups, partial responders were among the patients with the lowest normalized peripheral clonal expansion, particularly in CD8+ T cells. At doses from 0.1 to 3.0 mg/kg, clonal expansion was seen in both CD4+ and CD8+ blood T cells between baseline and week 6. The antigen specificity of the peripheral T cells that underwent clonal expansion was not determined. Low levels of normalized T-cell clonal expansion were also shown by some nonresponding patients.

Patients with autoimmune disease history or receiving systemic immunosuppression were excluded from the trial. Peripheral blood for TCR sequencing was collected from all dose cohorts at baseline, on cycle 4 day 1, and on cycle 7 day 1. The samples were drawn from a first-in-human, open-label, multicenter phase I dose-escalation trial of ivuxolimab. The trial enrolled adults with locally advanced or metastatic head and neck squamous cell, hepatocellular, melanoma or renal cell carcinoma. CD4+ and CD8+ T cells were sorted separately from peripheral blood before TCR sequencing. In regard to this clone: The clone's antigen remains unknown. Base qualities are not at hand, and no much larger clone is one base apart.

For sequencing of the TCRbeta CDR3 region, genomic DNA was extracted from the sorted cells. The immunoSEQ Assay was used for sequencing of TCRbeta CDR3 regions. Drawn from immuneACCESS, this table holds only the in-frame rearrangements with V and J called that TCRdb kept. Clones are partly lost; checked studies trace under half to an unresolved V gene and leave the rest unexplained. Across this sample there are 65,000 to 85,000 clones, with around 84% seen only once. Under 3% of the sample belongs to the ten largest clones. V loses 1 base, J loses 3 bases, and the germline ends lie 16 bases apart. The cysteine opens and the phenylalanine closes a CDR3 of 16 amino acids. Only the CDR3 DNA stays, 48 bases, in frame from base 1. Based on the germline V gene, the CDR1 and CDR2 sequences are SGHDT and YYEEEE.

The specimen was CD4+ or CD8+ T cells sorted from blood, collected in a trial of the OX40 agonist ivuxolimab. Rearrangement joined TRBV5-6 to TRBJ2-5, with a weak D call of TRBD2 (5 bases match). The clonotype comes from an adult with an advanced solid tumor such as melanoma, head and neck, liver or kidney cancer. The DNA sequence is given as TGTGCCAGCAGCTTGAATGAGCGGACCACCAAAGAGACCCAGTACTTC. Protein translation: CASSLNERTTKETQYF.